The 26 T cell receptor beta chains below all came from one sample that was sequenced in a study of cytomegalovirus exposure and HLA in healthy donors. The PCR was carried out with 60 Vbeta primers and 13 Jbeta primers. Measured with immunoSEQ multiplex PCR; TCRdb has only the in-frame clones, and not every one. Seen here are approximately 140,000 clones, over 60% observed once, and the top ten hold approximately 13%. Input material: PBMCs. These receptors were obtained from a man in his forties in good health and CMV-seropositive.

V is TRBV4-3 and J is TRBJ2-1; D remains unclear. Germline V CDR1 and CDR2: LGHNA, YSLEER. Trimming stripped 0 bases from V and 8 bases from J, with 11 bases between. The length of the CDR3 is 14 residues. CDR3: CASSQDHQRDEQFF. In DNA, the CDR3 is TGCGCCAGCAGCCAAGATCACCAACGGGATGAGCAGTTCTTC.

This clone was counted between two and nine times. CDR3 bases: TGTGCCAGCAGCCGAGGCCCCAGGGCCGGACCCGGAAACACCATATATTTT. Protein product: CASSRGPRAGPGNTIYF. The gene calls are TRBV7-2 and TRBJ1-3, with D possibly matching TRBD1 (5 bases). Trimming shortened V by 5 bases and J by 4 bases, and 21 bases separated the two germline ends. This CDR3 is 17 amino acids long. Germline V gene data show CDR1 as SGHTA and CDR2 as FQGNSA.

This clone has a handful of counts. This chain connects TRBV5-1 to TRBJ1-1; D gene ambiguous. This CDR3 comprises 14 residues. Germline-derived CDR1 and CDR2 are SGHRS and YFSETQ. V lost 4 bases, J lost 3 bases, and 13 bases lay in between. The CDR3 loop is CASSPSGRDTEAFF. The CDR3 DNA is TGCGCCAGCAGCCCCTCCGGGAGGGACACTGAAGCTTTCTTT. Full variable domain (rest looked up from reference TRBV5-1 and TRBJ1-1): KAGVTQTPRYLIKTRGQQVTLSCSPISGHRSVSWYQQTPGQGLQFLFEYFSETQRNKGNFPGRFSGRQFSNSRSEMNVSTLELGDSALYLCASSPSGRDTEAFFGQGTRLTVV.

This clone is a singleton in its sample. Here the CDR3 DNA reads TGTGCCAGCAGCCAGGCGCGGGTGAGCTCCTACAATGAGCAGTTCTTC. Amino acid sequence: CASSQARVSSYNEQFF. The rearrangement joins TRBV4-2 to TRBJ2-1; D perhaps matches TRBD2 (5 bases). The germline CDR1 and CDR2 sequences are LGHNA and YNFKEQ. V was clipped by 3 bases and J by 0 bases, with 12 bases between them. The CDR3 consists of 16 residues.

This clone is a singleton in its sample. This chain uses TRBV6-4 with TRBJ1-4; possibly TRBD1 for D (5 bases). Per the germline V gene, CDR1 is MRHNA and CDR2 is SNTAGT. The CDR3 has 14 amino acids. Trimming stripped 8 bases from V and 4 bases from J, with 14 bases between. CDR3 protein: CASDSGQGNEKLFF. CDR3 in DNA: TGTGCCAGCGACTCAGGGCAGGGTAATGAAAAACTGTTTTTT.

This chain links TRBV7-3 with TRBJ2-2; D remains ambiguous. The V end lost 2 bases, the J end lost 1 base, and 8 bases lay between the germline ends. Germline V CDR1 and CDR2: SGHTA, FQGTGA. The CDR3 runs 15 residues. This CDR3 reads CASSLLRGNTGELFF. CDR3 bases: TGTGCCAGCAGCTTACTAAGAGGGAACACCGGGGAGCTGTTTTTT.

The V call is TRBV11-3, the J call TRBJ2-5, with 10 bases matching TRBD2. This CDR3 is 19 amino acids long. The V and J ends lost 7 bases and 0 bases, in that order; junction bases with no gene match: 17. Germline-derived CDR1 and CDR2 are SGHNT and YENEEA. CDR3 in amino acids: CASNRGLAGVRNYQETQYF. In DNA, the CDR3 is TGTGCCAGCAACCGGGGGCTAGCGGGAGTAAGAAACTACCAAGAGACCCAGTACTTC.

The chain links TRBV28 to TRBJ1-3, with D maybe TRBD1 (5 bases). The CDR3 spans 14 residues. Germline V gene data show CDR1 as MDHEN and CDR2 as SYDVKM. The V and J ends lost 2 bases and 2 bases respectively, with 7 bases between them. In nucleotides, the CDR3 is TGTGCCAGCAGTTTAGGAGGGGCTGGAAACACCATATATTTT. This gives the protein CASSLGGAGNTIYF.

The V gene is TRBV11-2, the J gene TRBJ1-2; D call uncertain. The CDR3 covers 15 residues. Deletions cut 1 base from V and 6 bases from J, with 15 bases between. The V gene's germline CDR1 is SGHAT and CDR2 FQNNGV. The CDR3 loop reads CASSLGAGLKDGYTF. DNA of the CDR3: TGTGCCAGCAGCTTAGGGGCAGGACTCAAGGATGGCTACACCTTC.

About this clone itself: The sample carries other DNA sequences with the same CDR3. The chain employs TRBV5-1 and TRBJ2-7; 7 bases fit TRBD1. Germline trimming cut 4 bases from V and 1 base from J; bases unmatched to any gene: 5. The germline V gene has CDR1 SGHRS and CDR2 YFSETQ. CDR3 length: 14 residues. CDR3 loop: CASSPRTGSYEQYF. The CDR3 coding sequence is TGCGCCAGCAGCCCCAGGACAGGTTCCTACGAGCAGTACTTC.

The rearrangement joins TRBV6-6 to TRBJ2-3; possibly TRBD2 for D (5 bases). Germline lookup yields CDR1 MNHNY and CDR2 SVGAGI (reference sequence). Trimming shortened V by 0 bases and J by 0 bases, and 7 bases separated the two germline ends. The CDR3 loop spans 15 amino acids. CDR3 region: CASSYSGGSTDTQYF. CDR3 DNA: TGTGCCAGCAGTTACTCGGGCGGGAGCACAGATACGCAGTATTTT.

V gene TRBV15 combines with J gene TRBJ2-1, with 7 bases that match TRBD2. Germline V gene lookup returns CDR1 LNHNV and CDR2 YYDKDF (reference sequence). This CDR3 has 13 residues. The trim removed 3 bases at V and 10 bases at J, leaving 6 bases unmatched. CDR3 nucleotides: TGTGCCACCAGCAGGGACGAACTAGCGGAGCAGTTCTTC. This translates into CATSRDELAEQFF.

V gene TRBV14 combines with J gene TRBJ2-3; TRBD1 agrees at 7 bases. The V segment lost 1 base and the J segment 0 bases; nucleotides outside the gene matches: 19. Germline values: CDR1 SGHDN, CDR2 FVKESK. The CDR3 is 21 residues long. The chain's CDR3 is CASSQAPLTGRIKVSTDTQYF. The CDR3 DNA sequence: TGTGCCAGCAGCCAAGCCCCCCTGACAGGGCGAATAAAAGTAAGCACAGATACGCAGTATTTT.

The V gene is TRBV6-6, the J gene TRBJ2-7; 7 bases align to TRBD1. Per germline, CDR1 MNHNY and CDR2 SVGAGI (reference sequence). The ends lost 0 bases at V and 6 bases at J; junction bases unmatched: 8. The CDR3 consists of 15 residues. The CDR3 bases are TGTGCCAGCAGTTACTCGAGACAGGGTACGGCCGAGCAGTACTTC. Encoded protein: CASSYSRQGTAEQYF.

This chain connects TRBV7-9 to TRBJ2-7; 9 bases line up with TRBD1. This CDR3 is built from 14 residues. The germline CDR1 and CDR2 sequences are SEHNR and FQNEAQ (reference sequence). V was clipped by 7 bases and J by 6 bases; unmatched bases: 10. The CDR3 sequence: CASTIAGQGGEQYF. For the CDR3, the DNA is TGTGCCAGCACCATTGCGGGACAGGGAGGCGAGCAGTACTTC.

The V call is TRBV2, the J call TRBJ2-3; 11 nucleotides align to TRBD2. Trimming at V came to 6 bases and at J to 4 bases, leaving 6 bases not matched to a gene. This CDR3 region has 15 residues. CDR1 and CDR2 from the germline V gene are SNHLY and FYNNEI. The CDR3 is CASRGASGRSDTQYF. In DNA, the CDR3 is TGTGCCAGCAGAGGAGCTAGCGGGAGGTCAGATACGCAGTATTTT.

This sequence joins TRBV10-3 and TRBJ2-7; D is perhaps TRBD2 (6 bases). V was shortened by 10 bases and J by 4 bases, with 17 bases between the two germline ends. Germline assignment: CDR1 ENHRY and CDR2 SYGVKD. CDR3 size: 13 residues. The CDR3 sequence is CATHGGDTYEQYF. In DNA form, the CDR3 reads TGTGCCACCCACGGAGGGGATACGTACGAGCAGTACTTC.

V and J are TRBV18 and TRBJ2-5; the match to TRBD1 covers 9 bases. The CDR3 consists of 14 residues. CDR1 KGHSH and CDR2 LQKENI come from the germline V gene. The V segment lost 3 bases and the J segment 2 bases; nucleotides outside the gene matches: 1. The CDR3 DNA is TGTGCCAGCTCACCGACAGGGGGACAAGAGACCCAGTACTTC. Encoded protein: CASSPTGGQETQYF.

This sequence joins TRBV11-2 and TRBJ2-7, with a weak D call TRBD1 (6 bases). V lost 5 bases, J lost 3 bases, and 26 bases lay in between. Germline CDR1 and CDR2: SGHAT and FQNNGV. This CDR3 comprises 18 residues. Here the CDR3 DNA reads TGTGCCAGCAGCAAAGGACAGACCCTAGATTCAAAAGGCTACGAGCAGTACTTC. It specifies CASSKGQTLDSKGYEQYF.

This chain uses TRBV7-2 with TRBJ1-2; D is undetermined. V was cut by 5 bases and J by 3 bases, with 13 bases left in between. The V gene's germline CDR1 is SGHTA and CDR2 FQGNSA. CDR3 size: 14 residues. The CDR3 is CASSQAPGDYGYTF. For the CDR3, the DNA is TGTGCCAGCAGCCAAGCCCCAGGTGACTATGGCTACACCTTC.

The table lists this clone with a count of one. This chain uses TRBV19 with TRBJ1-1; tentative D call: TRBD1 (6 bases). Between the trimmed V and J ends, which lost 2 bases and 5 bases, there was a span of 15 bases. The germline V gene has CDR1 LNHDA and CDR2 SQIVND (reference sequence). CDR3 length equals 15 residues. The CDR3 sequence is CASSIQGTMRTEAFF. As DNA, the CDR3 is TGTGCCAGTAGTATACAGGGGACAATGAGAACTGAAGCTTTCTTT.

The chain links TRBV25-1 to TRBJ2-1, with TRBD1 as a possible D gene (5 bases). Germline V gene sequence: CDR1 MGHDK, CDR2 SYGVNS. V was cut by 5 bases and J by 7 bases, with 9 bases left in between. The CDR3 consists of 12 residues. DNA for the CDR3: TGTGCCAGCAGTTCAGGGTATAATGAGCAGTTCTTC. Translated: CASSSGYNEQFF.

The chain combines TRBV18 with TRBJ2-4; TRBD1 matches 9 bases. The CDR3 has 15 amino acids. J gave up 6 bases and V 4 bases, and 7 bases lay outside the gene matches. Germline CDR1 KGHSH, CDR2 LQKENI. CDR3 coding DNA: TGTGCCAGCTCACGAGCCGGGACAGGGAGAAACATTCAGTACTTC. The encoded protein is CASSRAGTGRNIQYF.

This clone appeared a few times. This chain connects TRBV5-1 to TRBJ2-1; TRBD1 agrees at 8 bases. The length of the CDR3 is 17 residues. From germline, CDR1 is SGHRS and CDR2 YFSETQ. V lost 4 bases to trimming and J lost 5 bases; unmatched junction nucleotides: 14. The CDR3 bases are TGCGCCAGCAGCCATTACCCCGACAGGGGCCAGAACAATGAGCAGTTCTTC. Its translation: CASSHYPDRGQNNEQFF.

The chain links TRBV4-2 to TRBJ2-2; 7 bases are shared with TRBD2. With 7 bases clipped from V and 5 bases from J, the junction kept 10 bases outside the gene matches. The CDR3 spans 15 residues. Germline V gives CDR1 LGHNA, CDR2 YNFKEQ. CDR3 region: CASKAGFSGTGELFF. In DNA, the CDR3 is TGTGCCAGCAAAGCGGGATTTTCGGGGACCGGGGAGCTGTTTTTT.

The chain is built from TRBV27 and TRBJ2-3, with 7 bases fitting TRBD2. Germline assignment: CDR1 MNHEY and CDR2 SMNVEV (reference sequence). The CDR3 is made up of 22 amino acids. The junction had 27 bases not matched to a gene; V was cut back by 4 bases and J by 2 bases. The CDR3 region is CASSWVGYSRETQIATTDTQYF. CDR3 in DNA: TGTGCCAGCAGTTGGGTAGGCTACTCGCGGGAGACCCAGATAGCGACCACAGATACGCAGTATTTT.